The T cell receptor (beta chain) under discussion was sequenced for a study of T cells in localized non-small cell lung cancer. Using immunoSEQ multiplex PCR, the repertoire was profiled, and TCRdb retains in-frame clones only, with some absent. Here the sample spans some 5,000 clones, roughly 29% being singletons. This clone was seen a handful of times. Its antigen is unidentified. Deletions cut 3 bases from V and 8 bases from J, with 20 bases between. Germline CDR1 reads SGDLS; CDR2 reads YYNGEE. The CDR3 contains 15 residues. Study outcomes and limitations: Exceeding tumor, uninvolved adjacent lung had the highest T cell clonality. Turning up in adjacent lung were a median approximately 57 of the top 100 tumor clones. There was an association of higher blood T cell density with longer overall survival.

The chain has TRBV9 and TRBJ1-2; a possible D gene is TRBD1 (5 bases). This TCR came from a man aged 40 to 75 with stage II lung adenocarcinoma. The sequencing here drew on lung tumor tissue, taken before any cancer treatment. This CDR3 reads CASSAESGVSVGYTF. The CDR3 bases are TGTGCCAGCAGCGCAGAGTCGGGGGTATCGGTCGGCTACACCTTC.